What follows is one TCR beta chain and its context. Only a few counts were recorded for this clone. This clone's antigen is unknown. The input lacks base qualities; no much larger clone sits a single base away. This record comes from a study of OX40 agonist ivuxolimab in advanced cancers. For context, the study as a whole: Ivuxolimab, which targeted the costimulatory receptor OX40 (CD134), was an agonistic, fully human IgG2 monoclonal antibody. Intravenous ivuxolimab was administered to patients every 2 weeks at six dose levels: 0.01, 0.1, 0.3, 1.5, 3 and 10 mg/kg. Of the 50 to 55 dose-escalation patients, hepatocellular carcinoma was present in 19, melanoma in approximately 15, renal cell carcinoma in 9 and head and neck cancer in 9. In the dose-escalation cohort, 82.7% of patients were male, and the mean age was approximately 60 years, with a range of roughly 20 to 85. Prior anti-PD-1, anti-PD-L1 or anti-CTLA-4 therapy was permitted, and checkpoint inhibitors had been received by 30% to 40% of dose-escalation patients. Partial responses occurred in three dose-escalation patients: two with cutaneous melanoma and one with hepatocellular carcinoma. The point of sequencing TCRbeta in the periphery was to test whether ivuxolimab changed TCR sequence diversity and drove clonal T-cell expansion. The monotherapy dose-escalation portion (N of about 49 patients) of the phase I ivuxolimab trial is reported in the paper.

Genomic DNA was isolated from the sorted cells so that the TCRbeta CDR3 region could be sequenced. The immunoSEQ Assay was used to sequence the TCRbeta CDR3 regions. TCRdb provides this immuneACCESS table in a form limited to in-frame rearrangements. Some clones are lacking; in checked studies, under half of them reflect an unresolved V gene, and why the rest are absent is not known. The sample records about 61,000 clones, nearly 90% of which are singletons. 0.3% to 0.35% of the sample rests with the top ten. Its CDR3 holds 15 amino acids, cysteine through phenylalanine. Only the CDR3 part of the read is kept: 45 bases, read in frame from the first base. Taken from the germline V gene, the CDR1 and CDR2 loops are SGHAT and FQNNGV. Trimming costs V 7 bases and J 5 bases, and their ends lie 20 bases apart. On the study overall, not on this receptor specifically: At doses of 0.1 to 3.0 mg/kg, clonal expansion of both CD4+ and CD8+ blood T cells was observed from baseline to week 6. Low levels of normalized T-cell clonal expansion were also seen in some patients who did not respond. In partial responders in the 0.1-3.0 mg/kg groups, normalized peripheral clonal expansion was found to be among the lowest, especially among CD8+ T cells. Which antigens the clonally expanded peripheral T cells were specific for was not determined. After ivuxolimab, CD8+ T cells had more expanded clones than CD4+ T cells on average.

Patients with autoimmune disease history or receiving systemic immunosuppression were excluded from the trial. Peripheral blood for TCR sequencing was collected from all dose cohorts at baseline, on cycle 4 day 1, and on cycle 7 day 1. Samples were obtained from an open-label, multicenter, first-in-human phase I dose-escalation trial of ivuxolimab. Adults with locally advanced or metastatic head and neck squamous cell, hepatocellular, melanoma or renal cell carcinoma were enrolled in the trial. CD4+ and CD8+ T cells were sorted separately from peripheral blood before TCR sequencing. This TCR was sampled from an adult with an advanced solid tumor such as melanoma, head and neck, liver or kidney cancer. The sample consisted of CD4+ or CD8+ T cells sorted from blood, taken in a trial of the OX40 agonist ivuxolimab. In this chain, TRBV11-2 is recombined with TRBJ1-1; matching of 5 bases hints at TRBD1 as the D gene. The CDR3 corresponds to CASISLQGRNTEAFF. Read as DNA, the sequence is TGTGCCAGCATCTCTCTCCAGGGTCGGAATACTGAAGCTTTCTTT.